Listed below are T cell receptor beta chains from one sample, sequenced in a study of shared clonotypes between healthy human individuals. The table came from immunoSEQ multiplex PCR; TCRdb's copy has only in-frame clones and leaves some out. The sample yields approximately 2.5 million clones, around 94% seen once. The sequenced sample consisted of naive CD4+ T cells sorted from blood. The source of these receptors is a man aged 18 to 29 in good health. Each CDR3 is given with its conserved first and last residue. D genes are given only for firm matches. Rows give clone size only sometimes, using once, few, many, or a class for an expanded clone.

15	TRBV25-1	NA	TRBJ2-1	TRBD2	TGTGCCAGCAGTGTCCCCCTAGCGGGGTACAATGAGCAGTTCTTC	CASSVPLAGYNEQFF
15	TRBV13	NA	TRBJ2-1	NA	TGTGCCAGCAGCTTCGAGGTGAGCTCCTACAATGAGCAGTTCTTC	CASSFEVSSYNEQFF
14	TRBV10-1	NA	TRBJ2-3	NA	TGCGCCAGCAGGGCCGGGACTAGCACAGATACGCAGTATTTT	CASRAGTSTDTQYF
15	TRBV19	NA	TRBJ2-1	TRBD2	TGTGCCAGTAGTATACTAGCGGGAGGGCCCTATGAGCAGTTCTTC	CASSILAGGPYEQFF
13	TRBV30	NA	TRBJ2-1	NA	TGTGCCTGGAAAAAGGGACCCTACAATGAGCAGTTCTTC	CAWKKGPYNEQFF
13	TRBV7-5	NA	TRBJ1-2	NA	TGTGCCAGAAGTTCCCCGGGGAACCATGGCTACACCTTC	CARSSPGNHGYTF
13	TRBV27	NA	TRBJ1-2	NA	TGTGCCAGCCCTCGGCGAGCTAACTATGGCTACACCTTC	CASPRRANYGYTF
14	TRBV5-4	NA	TRBJ2-5	NA	TGTGCCAGCAGCTTGGGAGGGGTACAAGAGACCCAGTACTTC	CASSLGGVQETQYF
14	TRBV9	few	TRBJ2-2	NA	TGTGCCAGCAGCGCCACAGAAATCACCGGGGAGCTGTTTTTT	CASSATEITGELFF
14	TRBV5-4	few	TRBJ1-2	NA	TGTGCCAGCACCCTTGACGGGGCGTCCTATGGCTACACCTTC	CASTLDGASYGYTF
13	TRBV6-1	NA	TRBJ2-7	NA	TGTGCCAGCAGTGAAAGACGGAGCTACGAGCAGTACTTC	CASSERRSYEQYF
12	TRBV30	NA	TRBJ2-1	NA	TGTGCCTGGAGTCCCGGGGGCTATGAGCAGTTCTTC	CAWSPGGYEQFF
13	TRBV6-5	NA	TRBJ1-1	TRBD1	TGTGCCAGCAGCCGGGGACAGGGACTGGAAGCTTTCTTT	CASSRGQGLEAFF
16	TRBV9	NA	TRBJ2-7	TRBD1	TGTGCCAGCAGCGCGGGGGCGGGGACAGGGACCTACGAGCAGTACTTC	CASSAGAGTGTYEQYF
15	TRBV19	NA	TRBJ1-1	TRBD1	TGTGCCAGTAGTATAGGGACCAGGGGGCTCTCCGAAGCTTTCTTT	CASSIGTRGLSEAFF
16	TRBV21-1	NA	TRBJ1-2	NA	TGTGCCAGCCGGAGGCGGGACAGTAAGGCTTCCTATGGCTACACCTTC	CASRRRDSKASYGYTF